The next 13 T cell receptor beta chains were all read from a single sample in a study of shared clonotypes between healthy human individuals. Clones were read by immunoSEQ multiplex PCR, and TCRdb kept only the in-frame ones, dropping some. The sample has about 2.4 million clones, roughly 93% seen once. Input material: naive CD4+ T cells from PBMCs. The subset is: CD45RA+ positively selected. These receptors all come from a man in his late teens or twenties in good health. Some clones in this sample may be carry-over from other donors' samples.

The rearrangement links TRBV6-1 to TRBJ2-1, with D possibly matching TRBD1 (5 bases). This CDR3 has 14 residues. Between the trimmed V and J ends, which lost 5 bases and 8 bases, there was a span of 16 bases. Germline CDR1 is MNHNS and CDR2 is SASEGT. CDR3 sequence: CASSKQTEMDEQFF. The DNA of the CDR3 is TGTGCCAGCAGTAAACAGACAGAAATGGATGAGCAGTTCTTC.

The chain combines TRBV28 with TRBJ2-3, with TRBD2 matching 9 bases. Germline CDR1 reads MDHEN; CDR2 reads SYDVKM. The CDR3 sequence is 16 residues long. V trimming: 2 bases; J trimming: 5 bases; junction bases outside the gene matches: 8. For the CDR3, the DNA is TGTGCCAGCAGTTTAAAGGCGGGAGGGCCGGGAGATACGCAGTATTTT. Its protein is CASSLKAGGPGDTQYF.

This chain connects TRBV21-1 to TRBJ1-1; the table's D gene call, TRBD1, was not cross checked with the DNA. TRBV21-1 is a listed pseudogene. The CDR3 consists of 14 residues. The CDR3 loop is CASFLEGTGNEAFF. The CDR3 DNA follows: TGTGCCAGCTTTCTAGAAGGGACAGGTAATGAAGCTTTCTTT.

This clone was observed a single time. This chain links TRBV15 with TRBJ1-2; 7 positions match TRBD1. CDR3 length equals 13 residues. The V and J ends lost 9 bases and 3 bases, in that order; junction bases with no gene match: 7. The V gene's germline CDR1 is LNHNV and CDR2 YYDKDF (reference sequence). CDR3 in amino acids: CATGRQGDYGYTF. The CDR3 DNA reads TGTGCCACGGGGCGGCAGGGGGACTATGGCTACACCTTC. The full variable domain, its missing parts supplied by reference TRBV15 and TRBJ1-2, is DAMVIQNPRYQVTQFGKPVTLSCSQTLNHNVMYWYQQKSSQAPKLLFHYYDKDFNNEADTPDNFQSRRPNTSFCFLDIRSPGLGDTAMYLCATGRQGDYGYTFGSGTRLTVV.

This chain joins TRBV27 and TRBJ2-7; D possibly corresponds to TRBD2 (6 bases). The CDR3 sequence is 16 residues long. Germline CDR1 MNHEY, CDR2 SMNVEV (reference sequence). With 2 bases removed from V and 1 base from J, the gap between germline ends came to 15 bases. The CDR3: CASSLIPGLISYEQYF. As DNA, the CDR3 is TGTGCCAGCAGTTTAATACCGGGACTCATATCCTACGAGCAGTACTTC.

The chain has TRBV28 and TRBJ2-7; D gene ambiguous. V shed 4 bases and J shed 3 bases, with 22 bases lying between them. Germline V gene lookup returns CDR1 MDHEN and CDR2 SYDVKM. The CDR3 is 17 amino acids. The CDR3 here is CASSSNLDPSGRYEQYF. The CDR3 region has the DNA TGTGCCAGCAGTTCCAACCTAGACCCGTCGGGTCGCTACGAGCAGTACTTC.

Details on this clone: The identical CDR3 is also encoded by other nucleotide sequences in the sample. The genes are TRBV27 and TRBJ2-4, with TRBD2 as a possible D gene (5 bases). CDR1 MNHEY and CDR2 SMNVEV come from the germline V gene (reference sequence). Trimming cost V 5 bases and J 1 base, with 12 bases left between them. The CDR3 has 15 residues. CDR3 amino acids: CASSPIGVAKNIQYF. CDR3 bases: TGTGCCAGCAGTCCCATCGGGGTGGCCAAAAACATTCAGTACTTC.

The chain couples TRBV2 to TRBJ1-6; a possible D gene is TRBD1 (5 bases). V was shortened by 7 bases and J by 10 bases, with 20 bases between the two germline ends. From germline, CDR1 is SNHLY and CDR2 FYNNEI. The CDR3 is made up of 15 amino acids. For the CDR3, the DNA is TGTGCCAGCACTCCCACCACGGCCCGGGGCTCACCCCTCCACTTT. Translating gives CASTPTTARGSPLHF.

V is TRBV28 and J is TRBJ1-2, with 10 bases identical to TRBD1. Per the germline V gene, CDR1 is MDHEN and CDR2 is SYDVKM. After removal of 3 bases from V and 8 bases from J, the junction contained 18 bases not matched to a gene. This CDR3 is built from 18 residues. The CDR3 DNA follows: TGTGCCAGCAGTTTGACCGCCTTTGTGGGGACAGGGGCTGAGGGCTACACCTTC. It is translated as CASSLTAFVGTGAEGYTF.

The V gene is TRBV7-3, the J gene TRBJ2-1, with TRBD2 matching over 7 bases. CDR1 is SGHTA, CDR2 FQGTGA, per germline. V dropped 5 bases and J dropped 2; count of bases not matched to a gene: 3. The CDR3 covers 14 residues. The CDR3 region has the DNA TGTGCCAGCAGCCTAGCGGACCCCTACAATGAGCAGTTCTTC. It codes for CASSLADPYNEQFF.

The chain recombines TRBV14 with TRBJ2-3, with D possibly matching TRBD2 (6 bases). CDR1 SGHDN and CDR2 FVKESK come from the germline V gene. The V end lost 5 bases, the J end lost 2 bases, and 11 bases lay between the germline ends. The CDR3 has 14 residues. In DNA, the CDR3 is TGTGCCAGCAGCTCCAGGGACTTCACAGATACGCAGTATTTT. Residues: CASSSRDFTDTQYF.

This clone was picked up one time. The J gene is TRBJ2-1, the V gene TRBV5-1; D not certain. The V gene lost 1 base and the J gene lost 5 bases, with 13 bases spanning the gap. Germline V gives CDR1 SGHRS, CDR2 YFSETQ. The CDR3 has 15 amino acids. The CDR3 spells CASSLSWNGDNEQFF. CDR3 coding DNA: TGCGCCAGCAGCTTGAGTTGGAATGGAGACAATGAGCAGTTCTTC.

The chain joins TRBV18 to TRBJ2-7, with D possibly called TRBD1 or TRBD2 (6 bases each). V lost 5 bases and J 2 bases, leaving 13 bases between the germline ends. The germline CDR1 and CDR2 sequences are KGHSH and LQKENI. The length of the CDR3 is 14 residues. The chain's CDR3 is CASSSGAATYEQYF. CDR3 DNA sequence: TGTGCCAGCTCATCGGGGGCGGCAACCTACGAGCAGTACTTC. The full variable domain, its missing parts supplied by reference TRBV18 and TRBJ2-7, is NAGVMQNPRHLVRRRGQEARLRCSPMKGHSHVYWYRQLPEEGLKFMVYLQKENIIDESGMPKERFSAEFPKEGPSILRIQQVVRGDSAAYFCASSSGAATYEQYFGPGTRLTVT.